The rows below give T cell receptor beta chains drawn from one sample of a study of beta chain features in type 1 diabetes. Measured with immunoSEQ multiplex PCR; TCRdb has only the in-frame clones, and not every one. The sample contains 250,000 to 300,000 clones, approximately 25% of which appear only once. Sample: naive CD4+ T cells from blood. The receptor source for this set is a woman aged 25 to 39 with type 1 diabetes. The CDR3 runs from the conserved cysteine through the conserved F or W. D genes are given only for firm matches. Part of the rows lack a size; the others show once, few, many or a class for expanded clones.

>TRBV15|few|TRBD1|TRBJ2-1
TGTGCCACCAGCAGAGATTGGACAGGGGGCATGATTTTGAATGAGCAGTTCTTC
CATSRDWTGGMILNEQFF
>TRBV19|.|.|TRBJ2-1
TGTGCCAGTAGTATAGAGCGATGGGGCAGCAATGAGCAGTTCTTC
CASSIERWGSNEQFF
>TRBV28|few|.|TRBJ1-2
TGTGCCACCACCGGTCCAGCGTCGTATGGCTACACCTTC
CATTGPASYGYTF
>TRBV28|.|.|TRBJ2-5
TGTGCCAGCAGTTTCACAGGGGGGGGAGAGACCCAGTACTTC
CASSFTGGGETQYF
>TRBV27|few|TRBD1|TRBJ1-5
TGTGCCAGCAGTTTTGGGACAGGTCGGGGTCAGCCCCAGCATTTT
CASSFGTGRGQPQHF
>TRBV12-5|.|.|TRBJ2-4
TGTGCTAGTGCACCAGGGGCCGGATGGGACATTCAGTACTTC
CASAPGAGWDIQYF
>TRBV5-1|.|TRBD2|TRBJ2-5
TGCGCCAGCAGCACGGGACTAGACCAAGAGACCCAGTACTTC
CASSTGLDQETQYF
>TRBV2|few|.|TRBJ1-2
TGTGCCAGCAGTGAAACCGGTCCCGGCTATGGCTACACCTTC
CASSETGPGYGYTF
>TRBV6-5|.|.|TRBJ2-1
TGTGCCAGCAGTGGACAATCCTCCTACAATGAGCAGTTCTTC
CASSGQSSYNEQFF
>TRBV30|.|TRBD1|TRBJ1-4
TGTGCCTGGACGATTGGACAGGGTCAACTGTTTTTT
CAWTIGQGQLFF
>TRBV7-9|.|TRBD2|TRBJ2-1
TGTGCCAGCGGGCTAGCGGGAGGCCCGTTCTTC
CASGLAGGPFF
>TRBV25-1|few|TRBD2|TRBJ2-1
TGTGCCAGCAGTGAAGCGGGAGGACTCAATGAGCAGTTCTTC
CASSEAGGLNEQFF
>TRBV5-4|few|.|TRBJ1-1
TGTGCCAGCAGCTCGGCCAGGGTCCTGAACACTGAAGCTTTCTTT
CASSSARVLNTEAFF
>TRBV6-6|.|TRBD1|TRBJ2-7
TGTGCCAGCAGTTACAGACAGGGGGCCTACGAGCAGTACTTC
CASSYRQGAYEQYF
>TRBV30|few|.|TRBJ1-2
TGTGCCTGGAGAGACAGCGCTAACTATGGCTACACCTTC
CAWRDSANYGYTF
>TRBV15|.|.|TRBJ2-3
TGTGCCACCAGCAGAGCGGGGGGCACAGATACGCAGTATTTT
CATSRAGGTDTQYF
>TRBV15|.|TRBD1|TRBJ2-4
TGTGCCACCAGCAGCGGACAGGGGAGTGACATTCAGTACTTC
CATSSGQGSDIQYF
>TRBV7-3|.|.|TRBJ2-3
TGTGCCAGCAGTTACCGCCGGAGCAGCACAGATACGCAGTATTTT
CASSYRRSSTDTQYF
>TRBV30|few|.|TRBJ1-2
TGTGCCTGGAGTGTATTTCAGGGCGGCTATGGCTACACCTTC
CAWSVFQGGYGYTF
>TRBV28|.|.|TRBJ1-1
TGTGCCAGCGCGGGGGACAACATGAACACTGAAGCTTTCTTT
CASAGDNMNTEAFF
>TRBV7-9|.|TRBD2|TRBJ2-1
TGTGCCAGCGGGACGGGAGGATACAATGAGCAGTTCTTC
CASGTGGYNEQFF
>TRBV9|.|.|TRBJ2-2
TGTGCCAGCACCAGACAGGTTTTCCTAAACACCGGGGAGCTGTTTTTT
CASTRQVFLNTGELFF
>TRBV19|few|.|TRBJ1-1
TGTGCCAGTAGTATGCGGGCCTACACTGAAGCTTTCTTT
CASSMRAYTEAFF
>TRBV5-1|few|TRBD2|TRBJ2-7
TGCGCCAGCAGCTTCGCGGGAGACGAGCAGTACTTC
CASSFAGDEQYF
>TRBV11-2|.|TRBD1|TRBJ2-3
TGTGCCAGCAGCCCCCGGACAGGGGGCGCAGATACGCAGTATTTT
CASSPRTGGADTQYF
>TRBV18|few|.|TRBJ1-4
TGTGCCAGCTCACCGACGGCGGGGTTCGATGAAAAACTGTTTTTT
CASSPTAGFDEKLFF
>TRBV29-1|few|.|TRBJ2-7
TGCAGCGTTGTGGACTACACCTCCTACGAGCAGTACTTC
CSVVDYTSYEQYF
>TRBV7-9|.|TRBD1|TRBJ1-1
TGTGCCAGCGGATACAGGGGAGTGAACACTGAAGCTTTCTTT
CASGYRGVNTEAFF
>TRBV7-3|.|TRBD1|TRBJ2-5
TGTGCCAGCAGTAGACAGGGTGGTGAGACCCAGTACTTC
CASSRQGGETQYF
>TRBV30|few|.|TRBJ1-5
TGTGCCTGGAGTTTAGGAGTAGATCAGCCCCAGCATTTT
CAWSLGVDQPQHF
>TRBV7-3|few|.|TRBJ1-2
TGTGCCAGCAGCTTAAGCCGCAGTCGAGGCACGGATGATGGCTACACCTTC
CASSLSRSRGTDDGYTF
>TRBV7-3|.|TRBD2|TRBJ2-1
TGTGCCAGCAGCTCGGGACTAAGCAATGAGCAGTTCTTC
CASSSGLSNEQFF
>TRBV11-2|.|.|TRBJ2-5
TGTGCCAGCAGCTTCCCAGGGTACCAAGAGACCCAGTACTTC
CASSFPGYQETQYF
>TRBV30|few|.|TRBJ2-3
TGTGCCTGGAGTCTCACAGATACGCAGTATTTT
CAWSLTDTQYF
>TRBV9|few|TRBD2|TRBJ2-5
TGTGCCAGCAGCGTCGAGGGGAGGGGAGAGACCCAGTACTTC
CASSVEGRGETQYF
>TRBV28|.|TRBD2|TRBJ2-1
TGTGCCAGCATTCCAGCGGGAGCGCTTTATGAGCAGTTCTTC
CASIPAGALYEQFF
>TRBV29-1|few|.|TRBJ1-5
TGCAGCGCCGGACATAAAAAAGGTCAGCCCCAGCATTTT
CSAGHKKGQPQHF